The 30 T cell receptor beta chains given below trace back to one sample, sequenced in a study of cytomegalovirus exposure and HLA in healthy donors. With 60 Vbeta and 13 Jbeta primers, the PCR was carried out. Some clones are missing from TCRdb's copy, which holds only in-frame ones; the method was immunoSEQ multiplex PCR. The sample carries around 110,000 clones, approximately 76% recorded once. Specimen: PBMCs. The receptors here all came from a man between 18 and 29 years old in good health and CMV-seronegative.

The chain combines TRBV5-4 with TRBJ2-5; TRBD1 matches at 9 bases. V lost 4 bases and J lost 1; bases outside the gene matches: 2. This CDR3 contains 14 residues. The germline gives CDR1 SGHNT, CDR2 YYREEE (reference sequence). CDR3 sequence reads: CASSPTGGQETQYF. In nucleotides, the CDR3 is TGTGCCAGCAGCCCGACAGGGGGCCAAGAGACCCAGTACTTC.

The chain has TRBV4-2 and TRBJ2-5; 8 bases match TRBD1. This CDR3 is built from 15 residues. Trimming cost V 4 bases and J 7 bases; bases outside gene matches: 11. Germline lookup yields CDR1 LGHNA and CDR2 YNFKEQ. The CDR3 nucleotides are TGTGCCAGCAGCCCCACCATACAGGGGGTCGGGACCCAGTACTTC. This sequence encodes CASSPTIQGVGTQYF.

The table lists this clone with a few counts. V gene TRBV6-1 combines with J gene TRBJ2-7; D unclear. The CDR3 contains 13 residues. V shed 2 bases and J shed 3 bases, with 8 bases lying between them. Germline V lookup: CDR1 MNHNS, CDR2 SASEGT. CDR3 region: CASSERRGYEQYF. In DNA form, the CDR3 reads TGTGCCAGCAGTGAAAGGAGAGGCTACGAGCAGTACTTC.

The chain carries TRBV10-3 and TRBJ2-3, with D maybe TRBD2 (6 bases). This CDR3 comprises 13 residues. The germline V gene has CDR1 ENHRY and CDR2 SYGVKD. The V and J ends lost 4 bases and 7 bases respectively, with 12 bases between them. The CDR3 DNA reads TGTGCCATCAGTGCGGGACTCGAGAATACGCAGTATTTT. This gives the protein CAISAGLENTQYF.

The rearrangement links TRBV7-6 to TRBJ1-6; D remains unclear. Trimming stripped 8 bases from V and 6 bases from J, with 11 bases between. CDR3 length: 13 residues. Germline CDR1 is SGHVS and CDR2 is FNYEAQ. The chain's CDR3 is CASARSVNSPLHF. Here the CDR3 DNA reads TGTGCCAGCGCCAGGTCGGTTAATTCACCCCTCCACTTT.

For this clone: An end of the junction differs from the germline gene, which may be a read error. At the DNA level, this CDR3 is encoded by other sequences in the same sample as well. The V gene is TRBV20-1, the J gene TRBJ1-2; D uncertain. CDR1 and CDR2 (germline): DFQATT, SNEGSKA (reference sequence). The CDR3 totals 11 residues. Here the CDR3 reads CSARVQNGYTF. In nucleotides, the CDR3 is TGCAGCGCTAGGGTTCAGAATGGCTACACCTTC.

The gene calls are TRBV4-2 and TRBJ2-2; 7 bases line up with TRBD2. The length of the CDR3 is 16 residues. Germline values: CDR1 LGHNA, CDR2 YNFKEQ. With V trimmed by 5 bases and J by 1 base, 7 bases remained unmatched. The CDR3 DNA sequence: TGTGCCAGCAGCTCGCGTTCGGGGGGGAACACCGGGGAGCTGTTTTTT. It codes for CASSSRSGGNTGELFF.

This rearrangement joins TRBV11-2 to TRBJ2-2; weak D call: TRBD2 (7 bases). Germline V gene lookup returns CDR1 SGHAT and CDR2 FQNNGV. This CDR3 comprises 15 residues. V was clipped by 1 base and J by 6 bases, with 12 bases between them. CDR3 bases: TGTGCCAGCAGCTTAGGAACAGGGAGGGCCGGGGAGCTGTTTTTT. Translation: CASSLGTGRAGELFF.

V gene TRBV7-9 combines with J gene TRBJ2-5; tentatively, D is TRBD1 (5 bases). The tail of the sequence fits TRBJ2-7 better, so the J call may be wrong. Germline assignment: CDR1 SEHNR and CDR2 FQNEAQ (reference sequence). This CDR3 comprises 14 residues. Here the CDR3 reads CASSLEGIINEQYF. The CDR3 region has the DNA TGTGCCAGCAGCTTAGAGGGGATAATCAACGAGCAGTACTTC.

This chain connects TRBV4-1 to TRBJ1-2; D might be TRBD1 (6 bases). CDR1 and CDR2 (germline): MGHRA, YSYEKL. Trimming pared 0 bases from V and 2 bases from J, leaving 10 bases between. This CDR3 spans 15 amino acids. This CDR3 reads CASSQDSQGNYGYTF. CDR3 nucleotides: TGCGCCAGCAGCCAAGATTCACAGGGAAACTATGGCTACACCTTC.

The rearrangement joins TRBV19 to TRBJ2-5; TRBD1 matches 7 bases. Germline CDR1 and CDR2: LNHDA and SQIVND (reference sequence). V dropped 3 bases and J dropped 4; count of bases not matched to a gene: 8. This CDR3 has 15 residues. CDR3 region: CASSINRGPGETQYF. In DNA form, the CDR3 reads TGTGCCAGTAGTATTAACAGGGGACCGGGAGAGACCCAGTACTTC.

V and J are TRBV5-4 and TRBJ1-2; 7 nucleotides match TRBD1. The CDR3 runs to 14 residues. From germline, CDR1 is SGHNT and CDR2 YYREEE (reference sequence). After removal of 4 bases from V and 1 base from J, the junction contained 4 bases not matched to a gene. CDR3 coding DNA: TGTGCCAGCAGCCTGGACAGGCTTAACTATGGCTACACCTTC. This encodes CASSLDRLNYGYTF.

The chain joins TRBV4-3 to TRBJ2-7; TRBD2 matches 8 bases. J was trimmed by 3 bases and V by 1 base; bases with no gene match: 11. Germline V gives CDR1 LGHNA, CDR2 YSLEER. The CDR3 has 17 residues. DNA of the CDR3: TGCGCCAGCAGCCAAGGGTCGGCTTTGGCGGGGGGCTACGAGCAGTACTTC. Translation gives CASSQGSALAGGYEQYF.

The chain links TRBV5-1 to TRBJ2-7; TRBD2 aligns across 9 bases. Germline CDR1 is SGHRS and CDR2 is YFSETQ. CDR3 size: 16 residues. V shed 2 bases and J 6 bases; nucleotides not matched to a gene: 12. DNA for the CDR3: TGCGCCAGCAGCTTTGGGTCGCGGGGGGGTAGGCCCGAGCAGTACTTC. Protein: CASSFGSRGGRPEQYF. The full variable domain, completed using reference TRBV5-1 and TRBJ2-7, is KAGVTQTPRYLIKTRGQQVTLSCSPISGHRSVSWYQQTPGQGLQFLFEYFSETQRNKGNFPGRFSGRQFSNSRSEMNVSTLELGDSALYLCASSFGSRGGRPEQYFGPGTRLTVT.

This chain joins TRBV14 and TRBJ2-1; 8 positions agree with TRBD2. The length of the CDR3 is 15 residues. V shed 1 base, J shed 5 bases, and the junction held 4 bases outside the gene matches. Germline V gives CDR1 SGHDN, CDR2 FVKESK. CDR3 sequence: CASSQAPGGNNEQFF. Here the CDR3 DNA reads TGTGCCAGCAGCCAAGCCCCGGGGGGGAACAATGAGCAGTTCTTC.

The chain uses TRBV18 and TRBJ2-1; 11 bases are a match to TRBD1. The CDR3 runs to 14 residues. In germline, CDR1 is KGHSH, CDR2 LQKENI. V dropped 7 bases and J dropped 5; count of bases not matched to a gene: 4. The CDR3 DNA reads TGTGCCAGCTTCCGGGACAGGGGGAACAATGAGCAGTTCTTC. Protein product: CASFRDRGNNEQFF.

This chain connects TRBV9 to TRBJ1-3, with TRBD1 identical over 9 bases. CDR3 length: 17 amino acids. CDR1 and CDR2 from the germline V gene are SGDLS and YYNGEE. The V segment lost 3 bases and the J segment 2 bases; nucleotides outside the gene matches: 9. The CDR3 loop is CASSAPPNRGPGNTIYF. The DNA for the CDR3 is TGTGCCAGCAGCGCCCCCCCAAACAGGGGGCCTGGAAACACCATATATTTT.

V is TRBV6-4 and J is TRBJ2-3; D unresolved. V lost 0 bases, J lost 2 bases, and 9 bases lay in between. CDR1 MRHNA and CDR2 SNTAGT come from the germline V gene. CDR3 length: 15 amino acids. The DNA for the CDR3 is TGTGCCAGCAGTGACTCGAGAACAGACACAGATACGCAGTATTTT. Encoded protein: CASSDSRTDTDTQYF.

J is TRBJ1-3 and V is TRBV12-5; unclear D gene. This CDR3 contains 14 residues. The germline V gene has CDR1 LGHNT and CDR2 FRNRAP. With 3 bases removed from V and 0 bases from J, the gap between germline ends came to 6 bases. In DNA form, the CDR3 reads TGTGCTAGTGGTTTAAAGAGCTCTGGAAACACCATATATTTT. Translated: CASGLKSSGNTIYF.

V usage is TRBV5-1 and J usage is TRBJ2-2; TRBD2 might be the D (7 bases). Trimming shortened V by 3 bases and J by 1 base, and 16 bases separated the two germline ends. This CDR3 has 17 residues. Looked up from germline, CDR1 is SGHRS and CDR2 is YFSETQ. The DNA for the CDR3 is TGCGCCAGCAGCTCGGGGGGCTCACACAAGAACACCGGGGAGCTGTTTTTT. Translated, it gives CASSSGGSHKNTGELFF.

The chain combines TRBV9 with TRBJ1-5; D is unresolved. Looked up from germline, CDR1 is SGDLS and CDR2 is YYNGEE. CDR3 length equals 15 residues. Trimming took off 4 bases at V and 7 bases at J, with 18 bases between the two ends. The CDR3 DNA sequence: TGTGCCAGCAGCCCGACGCCGGGGAGTGAGCAGCCCCAGCATTTT. Its translation is CASSPTPGSEQPQHF. The full variable domain, rest sourced from reference TRBV9 and TRBJ1-5, is DSGVTQTPKHLITATGQRVTLRCSPRSGDLSVYWYQQSLDQGLQFLIQYYNGEERAKGNILERFSAQQFPDLHSELNLSSLELGDSALYFCASSPTPGSEQPQHFGDGTRLSIL.

This clone has only a few counts. This rearrangement joins TRBV5-6 to TRBJ1-2, with D unresolved. Trimming stripped 2 bases from V and 10 bases from J, with 12 bases between. This CDR3 comprises 12 residues. The germline V gene encodes CDR1 SGHDT and CDR2 YYEEEE. The CDR3 nucleotides are TGTGCCAGCAGCTTACTCCGAAACTCCTACACCTTC. Protein sequence: CASSLLRNSYTF.

This chain links TRBV20-1 with TRBJ2-7; unclear D gene. Germline-derived CDR1 and CDR2 are DFQATT and SNEGSKA (reference sequence). The CDR3 sequence is 10 residues long. Trimming removed 3 bases from V and 3 bases from J, with 3 bases in between. CDR3 bases: TGCAGTGCTAGTAGCTACGAGCAGTACTTC. Amino acid sequence: CSASSYEQYF.

As to this clone: One end of the junction fails to match germline, which may point to a read error. The CDR3 spells CSSSLFPGTGSSYEQYF. The CDR3 DNA follows: TGTTCCAGCAGCTTATTTCCCGGGACAGGGTCATCCTACGAGCAGTACTTC. V gene TRBV7-9 combines with J gene TRBJ2-7; 9 nucleotides agree with TRBD1. Germline V gene data show CDR1 as SEHNR and CDR2 as FQNEAQ (reference sequence). The CDR3 length is 17 residues.

The chain has TRBV18 and TRBJ1-3; the D is unclear. Germline assignment: CDR1 KGHSH and CDR2 LQKENI. The CDR3 has 15 amino acids. Trimming cost V 3 bases and J 1 base, with 10 bases left between them. CDR3 sequence: CASSPRAESGNTIYF. The CDR3 nucleotides read TGTGCCAGCTCACCCCGAGCGGAATCTGGAAACACCATATATTTT.

This chain links TRBV29-1 with TRBJ2-2; D unclear. Trimming took off 6 bases at V and 0 bases at J, with 14 bases between the two ends. The CDR3 loop spans 15 amino acids. Germline V lookup: CDR1 SQVTM, CDR2 ANQGSEA. The CDR3 DNA reads TGCAGCGTGTACCCCGGGTCCTCGAACACCGGGGAGCTGTTTTTT. Its protein product is CSVYPGSSNTGELFF.

The chain couples TRBV5-4 to TRBJ2-3; D is possibly TRBD1 (5 bases). This CDR3 region has 17 residues. V lost 4 bases, J lost 1 base, and 19 bases lay in between. The germline V gene has CDR1 SGHNT and CDR2 YYREEE (reference sequence). The CDR3 DNA follows: TGTGCCAGCAGCCCCGCCCTGGGGCCCACGGGCACAGATACGCAGTATTTT. This gives the protein CASSPALGPTGTDTQYF.

The chain carries TRBV7-9 and TRBJ1-4; perhaps TRBD1 as D (6 bases). CDR1 and CDR2 from the germline V gene are SEHNR and FQNEAQ (reference sequence). The CDR3 loop spans 17 amino acids. With 2 bases removed from V and 6 bases from J, the gap between germline ends came to 19 bases. For the CDR3, the DNA is TGTGCCAGCAGCTTACGGCCAAGTGGGGGCCCCGATGAAAAACTGTTTTTT. It translates to CASSLRPSGGPDEKLFF. The full variable domain, its missing parts supplied by reference TRBV7-9 and TRBJ1-4, is DTGVSQNPRHKITKRGQNVTFRCDPISEHNRLYWYRQTLGQGPEFLTYFQNEAQLEKSRLLSDRFSAERPKGSFSTLEIQRTEQGDSAMYLCASSLRPSGGPDEKLFFGSGTQLSVL.

The chain joins TRBV7-3 to TRBJ1-6, with 7 bases aligning to TRBD1. The CDR3 is 17 amino acids. V was pared by 0 bases and J by 9 bases, with 11 bases of the junction left unmatched. The germline V gene has CDR1 SGHTA and CDR2 FQGTGA. CDR3 residues: CASSLTGGTGGGSPLHF. CDR3 DNA sequence: TGTGCCAGCAGCTTAACAGGGGGCACGGGGGGGGGTTCACCCCTCCACTTT.

The chain uses TRBV5-4 and TRBJ2-5; TRBD1 is a possible D gene (5 bases). This CDR3 is built from 14 residues. Germline assignment: CDR1 SGHNT and CDR2 YYREEE (reference sequence). V lost 1 base to trimming and J lost 1 base, with 8 bases between them. CDR3: CASSLYRSQETQYF. In nucleotides, the CDR3 is TGTGCCAGCAGCTTGTACAGGTCCCAAGAGACCCAGTACTTC. Filled out from reference TRBV5-4 and TRBJ2-5, the complete variable domain reads ETGVTQSPTHLIKTRGQQVTLRCSSQSGHNTVSWYQQALGQGPQFIFQYYREEENGRGNFPPRFSGLQFPNYSSELNVNALELDDSALYLCASSLYRSQETQYFGPGTRLLVL.